This T cell receptor beta chain appears in the sequencing data of a study of T cell responses to AZD1222 COVID-19 vaccine. Data came from immunoSEQ multiplex PCR; TCRdb stores just in-frame clones and leaves some out. The sample includes approximately 220,000 clones, 93% of them seen just once. Study-wide results and limits: Reportedly, close to half of spike-specific TCRs are directed against unmutated variant regions. With dominance at 160-218 and 743-854, vaccine-associated CD4 TCRs spanned spike. In all cases, repertoires were sampled only after the peak T cell response. Clonal diversity was possibly underestimated, and white British individuals and females predominated among donors.

Concerning this clone: What it binds is unknown.

The CDR3 is made up of 11 amino acids. Looked up from germline, CDR1 is MDHEN and CDR2 is SYDVKM. V gave up 4 bases and J gave up 8 bases, with 8 bases separating them. The receptor was isolated from an adult in good health. V gene TRBV28 combines with J gene TRBJ1-2, with D hard to call. Sequencing was performed on peripheral blood, taken on day 0 of MenACWY control vaccination. The CDR3 sequence: CASSSQRGYTF. The DNA for the CDR3 is TGTGCCAGCAGTTCCCAAAGGGGCTACACCTTC.